This T cell receptor beta chain was profiled in a study of T-cell memory formation after mild COVID-19. Details on this clonotype: The antigen is unknown.

The CDR3 consists of 14 residues. V was pared by 3 bases and J by 4 bases, with 6 bases of the junction left unmatched. Germline CDR1 is DFQATT and CDR2 is SNEGSKA (reference sequence). TCRdb reanalysed the 5' RACE reads using MiXCR and keeps one entry per CDR3 protein. In the table there are some 310,000 distinct CDR3 sequences, around 20% of which are singletons. General study findings and limits: Certain responding clones were present in pre-infection memory, suggesting participation of cross-reactive memory.

This chain uses TRBV20-1 with TRBJ2-5, with 9 bases fitting TRBD1. Sequencing used PBMCs or a T cell subset sorted from them (not recorded which). The receptor was derived from a man aged 18-30 years who had mild COVID-19 (a few samples of this study predate the infection). Cell type and time point are not known. This CDR3 reads CSASDPQGAETQYF. The DNA of the CDR3 is TGCAGTGCTAGTGACCCACAGGGGGCAGAGACCCAGTACTTC.